These 26 T cell receptor beta chains share one sample of origin, sequenced in a study of T cells expressing NK-cell markers. TCRdb derives one entry per CDR3 protein from the 5' RACE reads, leaving out DNA. The table counts about 260,000 distinct CDR3 sequences; roughly 4.2% lies in the top ten. The sample was blood T cells: a sorted CD56 or NKG2C T cell subset, CD4+ or CD8+ T cells, or bulk PBMC T cells (not recorded which). The receptor source for this set is a woman between 18 and 69 years old in good health.

The V and J genes are TRBV7-3 and TRBJ2-2. The germline V gene has CDR1 SGHTA and CDR2 FQGTGA. This CDR3 region has 13 residues. The CDR3 protein is CASSLTSTGELFF.

The chain combines TRBV20-1 with TRBJ2-7; TCRdb's D call, TRBD2, is unchecked because there is no DNA. Germline assignment: CDR1 DFQATT and CDR2 SNEGSKA (reference sequence). The CDR3 loop spans 14 amino acids. The chain's CDR3 is CSARGLAGNYEQYF.

The gene calls are TRBV20-1 and TRBJ1-2; TCRdb gives TRBD1 as the D gene, but with no DNA this cannot be confirmed. The germline V gene has CDR1 DFQATT and CDR2 SNEGSKA (reference sequence). This CDR3 comprises 13 residues. CDR3 loop: CSASGQGAGGYTF.

V usage is TRBV12-3 or TRBV12-4 and J usage is TRBJ2-7; checking the TCRdb D call of TRBD1 is not possible without DNA. This CDR3 contains 15 residues. The CDR3: CASRVRGRWGYEQYF.

The gene calls are TRBV6-1 and TRBJ2-3; TCRdb lists TRBD1, though no DNA is available to test this call. The CDR3 is 14 amino acids. Germline V gene sequence: CDR1 MNHNS, CDR2 SASEGT. The CDR3: CASRGQGRTDTQYF.

V usage is TRBV18 and J usage is TRBJ1-1. Germline V gives CDR1 KGHSH, CDR2 LQKENI. The CDR3 length is 12 residues. The CDR3 sequence: CASSGLGTEAFF. The complete variable domain, with remaining parts taken from reference TRBV18 and TRBJ1-1, reads NAGVMQNPRHLVRRRGQEARLRCSPMKGHSHVYWYRQLPEEGLKFMVYLQKENIIDESGMPKERFSAEFPKEGPSILRIQQVVRGDSAAYFCASSGLGTEAFFGQGTRLTVV.

This rearrangement joins TRBV25-1 to TRBJ2-3; the TRBD2 assignment by TCRdb is unverifiable without DNA. This CDR3 has 16 residues. CDR1 and CDR2 (germline): MGHDK, SYGVNS. The CDR3 loop reads CASSGYPRDSTDTQYF.

The V call is TRBV7-2, the J call TRBJ2-2; there is no DNA to check the TCRdb D call of TRBD1. The CDR3 runs to 14 residues. Germline CDR1 is SGHTA and CDR2 is FQGNSA. The CDR3 spells CASSEAGGTGELFF.

The genes are TRBV19 and TRBJ1-5; the TRBD1 assignment by TCRdb is unverifiable without DNA. This CDR3 has 17 amino acids. CDR1 is LNHDA and CDR2 is SQIVND in the germline V gene (reference sequence). This CDR3 is CASSMILGQASNQPQHF.

V usage is TRBV20-1 and J usage is TRBJ1-2. CDR1 and CDR2 (germline): DFQATT, SNEGSKA (reference sequence). The CDR3 sequence is 11 residues long. CDR3 protein: CSGPIPYGYTF.

The rearrangement links TRBV29-1 to TRBJ2-1. Germline V gene data show CDR1 as SQVTM and CDR2 as ANQGSEA. This CDR3 spans 14 amino acids. The CDR3 here is CSVGDGRPYNEQFF.

This chain uses TRBV28 with TRBJ2-1; lacking DNA, the TRBD2 call made by TCRdb goes unchecked. Germline-derived CDR1 and CDR2 are MDHEN and SYDVKM. The CDR3 is 19 amino acids. CDR3 sequence: CASSLRVSASGRPYNEQFF.

The rearrangement joins TRBV6-2 or TRBV6-3 to TRBJ2-1. This CDR3 region has 12 residues. Germline V lookup: CDR1 MNHEY, CDR2 SVGEGT. CDR3 protein: CASSYPNNEQFF.

The CDR3 sequence is CASSPRTGNTQYF. The chain combines TRBV7-2 with TRBJ2-3; TCRdb returns TRBD1, unconfirmable since there is no DNA. This CDR3 comprises 13 residues. Germline CDR1 SGHTA, CDR2 FQGNSA.

J is TRBJ2-3 and V is TRBV10-1; the TCRdb D gene call, TRBD2, has no DNA to confirm it. Germline CDR1 is WNHNN and CDR2 is SYGVQD (reference sequence). The CDR3 totals 16 residues. CDR3 amino acids: CASSEPRGPGTDTQYF.

The V gene is TRBV12-3 or TRBV12-4, the J gene TRBJ2-5; TCRdb returns TRBD2, unconfirmable since there is no DNA. The CDR3 loop spans 11 amino acids. The CDR3 region is CASRRLGSQYF.

V gene TRBV6-1 combines with J gene TRBJ2-7; TCRdb indicates TRBD1, and absent DNA this call remains unverified. Looked up from germline, CDR1 is MNHNS and CDR2 is SASEGT. The CDR3 contains 15 residues. This chain's CDR3 is CASSPTGAGGYEQYF.

The V call is TRBV12-3 or TRBV12-4, the J call TRBJ2-2; TCRdb calls TRBD2, which cannot be checked without DNA. The CDR3 runs to 15 residues. CDR3 amino acids: CASSPQGPMGRELFF.

This sequence joins TRBV28 and TRBJ2-2; the TCRdb D gene call, TRBD1, has no DNA to confirm it. Germline V lookup: CDR1 MDHEN, CDR2 SYDVKM. The CDR3 length is 15 residues. CDR3: CASSPETLNTGELFF.

This sequence joins TRBV6-5 and TRBJ2-3; with no DNA, the TCRdb D assignment of TRBD2 cannot be verified. The CDR3 spans 12 residues. Germline V gene data show CDR1 as MNHEY and CDR2 as SVGAGI. The chain's CDR3 is CATRRRADTQYF.

The chain couples TRBV5-1 to TRBJ2-3; TCRdb proposes TRBD2, but this gene call is untestable without DNA. There are 16 residues in the CDR3. Germline V gene sequence: CDR1 SGHRS, CDR2 YFSETQ. CDR3 residues: CASSLRTTPGTDTQYF.

The chain has TRBV29-1 and TRBJ2-1; TCRdb selects TRBD1, and the lack of DNA leaves this call unchecked. CDR1 and CDR2 from the germline V gene are SQVTM and ANQGSEA. The CDR3 loop spans 12 amino acids. CDR3 region: CSVKRGNYEQFF.

V usage is TRBV24-1 and J usage is TRBJ1-1. This CDR3 is 12 amino acids long. Germline V lookup: CDR1 KGHDR, CDR2 SFDVKD. CDR3 residues: CATGGPNTEAFF.

This chain connects TRBV20-1 to TRBJ2-5; TCRdb names TRBD2, which stays unverified in the absence of DNA. The length of the CDR3 is 12 residues. The V gene's germline CDR1 is DFQATT and CDR2 SNEGSKA (reference sequence). CDR3 loop: CSASGTRLTQYF.

V gene TRBV19 combines with J gene TRBJ1-6; TCRdb's D call of TRBD1 is untestable without DNA. The CDR3 covers 14 residues. The V gene's germline CDR1 is LNHDA and CDR2 SQIVND (reference sequence). The CDR3 sequence: CASTLGRVDSPLHF.

The rearrangement uses TRBV12-3 or TRBV12-4 and TRBJ2-3; lacking DNA, the TRBD2 call made by TCRdb goes unchecked. The CDR3 consists of 15 residues. The chain's CDR3 is CASNWGTRSADTQYF.